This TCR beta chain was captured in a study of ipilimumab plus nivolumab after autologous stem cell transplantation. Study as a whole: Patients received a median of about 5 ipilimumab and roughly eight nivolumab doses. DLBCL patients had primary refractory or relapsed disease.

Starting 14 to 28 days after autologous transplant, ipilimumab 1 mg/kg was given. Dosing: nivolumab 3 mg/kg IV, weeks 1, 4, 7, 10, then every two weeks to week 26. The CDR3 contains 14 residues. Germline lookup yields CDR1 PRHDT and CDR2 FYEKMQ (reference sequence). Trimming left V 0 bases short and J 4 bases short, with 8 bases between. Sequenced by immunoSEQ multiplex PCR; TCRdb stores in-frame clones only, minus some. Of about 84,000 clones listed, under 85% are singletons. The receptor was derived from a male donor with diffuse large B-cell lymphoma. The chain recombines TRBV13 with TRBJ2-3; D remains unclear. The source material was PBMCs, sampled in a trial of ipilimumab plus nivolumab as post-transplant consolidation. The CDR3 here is CASSLGASADTQYF. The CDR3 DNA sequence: TGTGCCAGCAGCTTAGGGGCGAGCGCAGATACGCAGTATTTT.